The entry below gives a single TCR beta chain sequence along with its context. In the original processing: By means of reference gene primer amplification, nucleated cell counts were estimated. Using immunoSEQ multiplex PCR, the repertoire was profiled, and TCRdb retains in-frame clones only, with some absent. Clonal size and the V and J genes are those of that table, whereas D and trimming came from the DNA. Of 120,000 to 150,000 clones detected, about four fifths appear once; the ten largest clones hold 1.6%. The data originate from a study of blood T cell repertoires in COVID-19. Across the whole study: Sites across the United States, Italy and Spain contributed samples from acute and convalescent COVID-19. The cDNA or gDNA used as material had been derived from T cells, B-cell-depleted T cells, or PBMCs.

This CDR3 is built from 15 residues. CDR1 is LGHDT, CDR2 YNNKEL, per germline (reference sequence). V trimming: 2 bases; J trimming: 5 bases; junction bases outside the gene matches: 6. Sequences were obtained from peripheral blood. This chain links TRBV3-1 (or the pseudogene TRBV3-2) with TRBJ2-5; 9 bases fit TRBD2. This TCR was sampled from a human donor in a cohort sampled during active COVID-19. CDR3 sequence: CASSQRSGGRETQYF. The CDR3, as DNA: TGTGCCAGCAGCCAACGCAGCGGGGGGCGGGAGACCCAGTACTTC.